Below, one T cell receptor (beta chain) is given with its context. What it binds is unknown. This sample stems from a study of T cell responses to AZD1222 COVID-19 vaccine. As for the study in general: Doses given second, at about 4 or about 12 weeks, were pooled. Study results and caveats: There were vaccine-associated CD4 TCRs across spike, dominant at 160-218 and 743-854. Clonal diversity was possibly underestimated; the donors were predominantly white British and more often female. Seropositive at baseline were only a handful of AZD1222 recipients.

Using immunoSEQ multiplex PCR, the repertoire was profiled, and TCRdb retains in-frame clones only, with some absent. The sample holds around 100,000 clones; around 94% are singletons and the top ten take about 2.2%. The CDR3 contains 15 residues. V was pared by 1 base and J by 4 bases, with 5 bases of the junction left unmatched. Germline V CDR1 and CDR2: LNHDA, SQIVND (reference sequence). The chain couples TRBV19 to TRBJ2-3; 7 nucleotides agree with TRBD2. The clonotype originates from an adult in good health. Sequencing used peripheral blood, obtained on day 0 of AZD1222 vaccination. This CDR3 is CASSIAGGQADTQYF. The CDR3 DNA reads as TGTGCCAGTAGTATAGCGGGAGGTCAGGCAGATACGCAGTATTTT.